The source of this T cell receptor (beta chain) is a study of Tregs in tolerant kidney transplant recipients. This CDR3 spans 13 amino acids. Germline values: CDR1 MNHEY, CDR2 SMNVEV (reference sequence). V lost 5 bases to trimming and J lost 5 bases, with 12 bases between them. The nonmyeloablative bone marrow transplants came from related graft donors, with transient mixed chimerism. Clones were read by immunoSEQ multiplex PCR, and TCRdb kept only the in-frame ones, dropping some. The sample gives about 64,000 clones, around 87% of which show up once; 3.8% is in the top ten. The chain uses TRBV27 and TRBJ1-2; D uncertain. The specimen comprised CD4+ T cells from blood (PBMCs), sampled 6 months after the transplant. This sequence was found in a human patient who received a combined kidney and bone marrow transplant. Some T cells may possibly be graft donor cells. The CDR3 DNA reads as TGTGCCAGCAGTCAAGTCCAGGATTATGGCTACACCTTC. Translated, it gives CASSQVQDYGYTF.